The 15 T cell receptor beta chains listed next were all sequenced from one sample in a study of T cells in localized non-small cell lung cancer. Data came from immunoSEQ multiplex PCR; TCRdb stores just in-frame clones and leaves some out. The sample lists approximately 12,000 clones, 83% seen once, with approximately 20% in the top ten. The sample in question was peripheral blood, obtained before any cancer treatment. These receptors originate from a male donor at least 60 years old with stage I lung adenocarcinoma.

This chain links TRBV5-1 with TRBJ1-4; D is undetermined. CDR3 size: 15 residues. Germline CDR1 reads SGHRS; CDR2 reads YFSETQ. V lost 3 bases and J lost 7, with 16 bases in between. Here the CDR3 DNA reads TGCGCCAGCAGCTCGCGACCGGGCGAGTCTGAAAAACTGTTTTTT. Encoded protein: CASSSRPGESEKLFF.

This chain links TRBV18 with TRBJ2-2; 8 bases are shared with TRBD2. Germline-derived CDR1 and CDR2 are KGHSH and LQKENI. V gave up 3 bases and J gave up 6 bases; unmatched junction bases: 3. The CDR3 has 14 residues. Here the CDR3 reads CASSPGLVSGELFF. The CDR3, as DNA: TGTGCCAGCTCACCGGGACTAGTCTCCGGGGAGCTGTTTTTT.

The V and J genes are TRBV5-4 and TRBJ1-2, with TRBD1 matching 10 bases. With V trimmed by 4 bases and J by 4 bases, 13 bases remained unmatched. The V gene's germline CDR1 is SGHNT and CDR2 YYREEE (reference sequence). CDR3 length: 17 residues. The CDR3: CASSHPLGQGVGYGYTF. CDR3 nucleotide sequence: TGTGCCAGCAGCCATCCACTTGGACAGGGGGTAGGCTATGGCTACACCTTC.

The chain is built from TRBV10-3 and TRBJ1-1, with 8 positions matching TRBD1. V lost 3 bases and J lost 2; bases outside the gene matches: 5. The length of the CDR3 is 15 residues. CDR1 and CDR2 (germline): ENHRY, SYGVKD. The CDR3 DNA sequence: TGTGCCATCAGTGAAAATACAGGGGGAAACACTGAAGCTTTCTTT. As protein: CAISENTGGNTEAFF.

This chain uses TRBV28 with TRBJ2-4; maybe TRBD1 (5 bases). Trimming cost V 3 bases and J 9 bases, with 12 bases left between them. This CDR3 is built from 13 residues. Germline V gene data show CDR1 as MDHEN and CDR2 as SYDVKM. Written as DNA, the CDR3 is TGTGCCAGCAGTTTCGGGCAGGGTACCATTCAGTACTTC. Translating gives CASSFGQGTIQYF. The full variable domain, with the rest looked up from reference TRBV28 and TRBJ2-4, is DVKVTQSSRYLVKRTGEKVFLECVQDMDHENMFWYRQDPGLGLRLIYFSYDVKMKEKGDIPEGYSVSREKKERFSLILESASTNQTSMYLCASSFGQGTIQYFGAGTRLSVL.

This CDR3 is CASSLAAVPNQPQHF. CDR3 nucleotide sequence: TGTGCCAGCAGCTTAGCGGCGGTTCCCAATCAGCCCCAGCATTTT. The chain employs TRBV7-2 and TRBJ1-5; no clear D. This CDR3 is built from 15 residues. Per germline, CDR1 SGHTA and CDR2 FQGNSA. V dropped 0 bases and J dropped 3 bases, with 9 bases sitting between them.

This chain links TRBV5-4 with TRBJ2-5; D call uncertain. V was cut by 1 base and J by 2 bases, with 9 bases left in between. The CDR3 loop spans 14 amino acids. CDR1 is SGHNT and CDR2 is YYREEE in the germline V gene (reference sequence). The CDR3 bases are TGTGCCAGCAGCTTGCGGACGAAACAAGAGACCCAGTACTTC. Translating gives CASSLRTKQETQYF. Drawing the rest from reference TRBV5-4 and TRBJ2-5, the complete variable domain is ETGVTQSPTHLIKTRGQQVTLRCSSQSGHNTVSWYQQALGQGPQFIFQYYREEENGRGNFPPRFSGLQFPNYSSELNVNALELDDSALYLCASSLRTKQETQYFGPGTRLLVL.

The chain carries TRBV29-1 and TRBJ2-5; maybe TRBD2 (5 bases). The germline V gene has CDR1 SQVTM and CDR2 ANQGSEA. The length of the CDR3 is 13 residues. Trimming took off 6 bases at V and 3 bases at J, with 14 bases between the two ends. Here the CDR3 reads CSVEESGEETQYF. CDR3 nucleotide sequence: TGCAGCGTGGAGGAGAGCGGAGAAGAGACCCAGTACTTC.

V is TRBV5-1 and J is TRBJ2-1, with 10 positions matching TRBD2. The trim removed 0 bases at V and 10 bases at J, leaving 7 bases unmatched. The V gene's germline CDR1 is SGHRS and CDR2 YFSETQ. The CDR3 runs 15 residues. The CDR3 loop is CASSLESSGSGEQFF. The CDR3 bases are TGCGCCAGCAGCTTGGAGTCTAGCGGGAGCGGGGAGCAGTTCTTC.

The CDR3 protein is CASSPAGGEKLFF. CDR3 nucleotides: TGCGCCAGCAGCCCCGCCGGGGGAGAAAAACTGTTTTTT. V and J are TRBV5-1 and TRBJ1-4, with a possible D match to TRBD1 (5 bases). This CDR3 is built from 13 residues. Per the germline V gene, CDR1 is SGHRS and CDR2 is YFSETQ. V shed 4 bases and J shed 8 bases, with 12 bases lying between them.

This clone was counted once. J is TRBJ2-2 and V is TRBV9; 9 nucleotides align to TRBD1. The CDR3 contains 17 residues. After removal of 1 base from V and 5 bases from J, the junction contained 9 bases not matched to a gene. The germline V gene has CDR1 SGDLS and CDR2 YYNGEE. Here the CDR3 reads CASSVREQGARTGELFF. CDR3 nucleotide sequence: TGTGCCAGCAGCGTAAGGGAACAGGGGGCGCGGACCGGGGAGCTGTTTTTT. The full variable domain, in which reference TRBV9 and TRBJ2-2 provide the parts outside the CDR3, is DSGVTQTPKHLITATGQRVTLRCSPRSGDLSVYWYQQSLDQGLQFLIQYYNGEERAKGNILERFSAQQFPDLHSELNLSSLELGDSALYFCASSVREQGARTGELFFGEGSRLTVL.

The rearrangement joins TRBV18 to TRBJ2-2; D unresolved. The CDR3 has 12 amino acids. The ends were cut back, 2 bases at V and 4 bases at J, with 2 bases in the middle. Germline CDR1 is KGHSH and CDR2 is LQKENI. DNA for the CDR3: TGTGCCAGCTCACCAGTCACCGGGGAGCTGTTTTTT. It codes for CASSPVTGELFF.

The chain joins TRBV6-5 to TRBJ2-2; D is perhaps TRBD1 (6 bases). V lost 6 bases and J lost 5, with 16 bases in between. CDR3 length equals 15 residues. The germline V gene has CDR1 MNHEY and CDR2 SVGAGI. CDR3: CASSYGRGGTGELFF. As DNA, the CDR3 is TGTGCCAGCAGCTACGGACGAGGGGGAACCGGGGAGCTGTTTTTT.

The table lists this clone with a few counts. The chain employs TRBV14 and TRBJ1-3, with D perhaps matching TRBD1 (5 bases). Trimming took 6 bases from V and 4 from J, leaving 13 bases between them. The CDR3 totals 14 residues. Germline-derived CDR1 and CDR2 are SGHDN and FVKESK. For the CDR3, the DNA is TGTGCCAGCAGTCCCAGGGCGTCGGGAAACACCATATATTTT. Translating it yields CASSPRASGNTIYF.

This clone was detected a few times. The rearrangement links TRBV2 to TRBJ2-3, with D perhaps matching TRBD2 (5 bases). With 6 bases removed from V and 0 bases from J, the gap between germline ends came to 10 bases. Germline values: CDR1 SNHLY, CDR2 FYNNEI. There are 14 residues in the CDR3. In DNA form, the CDR3 reads TGTGCCAGCAGCTTCGGGATCAGCACAGATACGCAGTATTTT. Protein product: CASSFGISTDTQYF.